A selection of T cell receptor beta chains follows, all from one sample in a study of T cell repertoires in cytomegalovirus infection. Using its own MiXCR run on the reads, TCRdb lists one record per CDR3 protein. This table has some 450,000 distinct CDR3 sequences, roughly a third appearing once. The material sequenced was PBMCs. The receptors derive from a human donor in good health (CMV status not recorded). Some clones in this sample may be carry-over from other donors' samples. Both conserved end residues are part of each CDR3. Each record gives: clone size, D gene, J gene, V gene, CDR3 protein, CDR3 DNA. A D gene is named only where the DNA matches it firmly. A row's size may be missing; if present it is once, few, many or a size class.

>.|.|TRBJ2-2|TRBV7-3
CASSLNQPAVTGELFF
TGTGCCAGCAGCTTAAATCAGCCGGCGGTTACCGGGGAGCTGTTTTTT
>.|TRBD1|TRBJ2-7|TRBV6-2/TRBV6-3
CASSPVLGGQGPYEQYF
TGTGCCAGCAGCCCCGTCTTGGGGGGACAGGGGCCATACGAGCAGTACTTC
>.|.|TRBJ2-2|TRBV7-2
CASSLSRSGELFF
TGTGCCAGCAGCCTTTCAAGGTCCGGGGAGCTGTTTTTT
>.|TRBD1|TRBJ2-2|TRBV12-3/TRBV12-4
CATSSGGPQRGGELFF
TGTGCCACCAGTTCAGGGGGACCCCAGAGAGGTGGGGAGCTGTTTTTT
>.|TRBD1|TRBJ1-1|TRBV6-1
CASIELGGGGEAFF
TGTGCCAGCATTGAACTAGGGGGCGGGGGTGAAGCTTTCTTT
>.|TRBD2|TRBJ2-5|TRBV20-1
CSARVAGGGFGRSQYF
TGCAGTGCTAGAGTCGCGGGGGGTGGGTTCGGGAGGTCCCAGTACTTC
>few|.|TRBJ1-5|TRBV6-1
CASSVTWTGGNQPQHF
TGTGCCAGCAGTGTCACATGGACGGGAGGCAATCAGCCCCAGCATTTT
>many|TRBD1|TRBJ1-1|TRBV6-1
CASTQPGQLNTEAFF
TGTGCCAGCACCCAACCGGGACAGTTAAACACTGAAGCTTTCTTT
>many|.|TRBJ1-1|TRBV7-6
CASSPLQTNTEAFF
TGTGCCAGCAGCCCACTTCAGACGAACACTGAAGCTTTCTTT
>.|TRBD1|TRBJ1-2|TRBV6-6
CASSYRDRGRGYTF
TGTGCCAGCAGTTACAGGGACAGGGGGCGAGGCTACACCTTC
>.|.|TRBJ1-1|TRBV7-2
CASSLWGQNTEAFF
TGTGCCAGCAGCTTATGGGGACAGAACACTGAAGCTTTCTTT
>few|.|TRBJ2-7|TRBV6-2/TRBV6-3
CASSYSDYEQYF
TGTGCCAGCAGTTACTCTGACTACGAGCAGTACTTC
>few|TRBD2|TRBJ2-7|TRBV6-2/TRBV6-3
CASSYSKARGFQYF
TGTGCCAGCAGTTACTCGAAAGCGCGGGGGTTTCAGTACTTC
>.|.|TRBJ1-5|TRBV19
CDSSIVAGSNQPQHF
TGTGACAGTAGTATAGTTGCCGGCAGCAATCAGCCCCAGCATTTT
>few|.|TRBJ2-1|TRBV11-2
CASSLPGLPEQFF
TGTGCCAGCAGCTTGCCTGGACTCCCTGAGCAGTTCTTC
>many|.|TRBJ2-1|TRBV12-3/TRBV12-4
CASSDRGQYNEQFF
TGTGCCAGCAGTGATAGGGGACAATACAATGAGCAGTTCTTC
>few|TRBD2|TRBJ2-7|TRBV5-4
CASSQSSGGSYEQYF
TGTGCCAGCAGCCAGTCTAGCGGGGGCTCCTACGAGCAGTACTTC
>.|.|TRBJ2-1|TRBV4-1
CASSHDPMSGSYNEQFF
TGCGCCAGCAGCCATGACCCCATGAGCGGTTCCTACAATGAGCAGTTCTTC
>many|.|TRBJ2-3|TRBV7-8
CASSLRGYTDTQYF
TGTGCCAGCAGCCTCAGGGGTTACACAGATACGCAGTATTTT
>.|TRBD2|TRBJ2-7|TRBV5-1
CASSGPGLAGGPGSYEQYF
TGCGCCAGCAGCGGACCGGGACTAGCGGGGGGACCGGGCTCCTACGAGCAGTACTTC
>.|TRBD1|TRBJ2-7|TRBV7-8
CASSRFDRDYEQYF
TGTGCCAGCAGCCGTTTCGACAGGGACTACGAGCAGTACTTC
>.|.|TRBJ1-2|TRBV2
CASRALERANYGYTF
TGTGCCAGCAGGGCCCTTGAGAGGGCTAACTATGGCTACACCTTC
>few|TRBD2|TRBJ2-5|TRBV7-2
CASSLALSSGGARETQYF
TGTGCCAGCAGCTTAGCGCTGTCTAGCGGGGGGGCAAGAGAGACCCAGTACTTC
>.|.|TRBJ1-2|TRBV6-8
CASSSPGNSYGYTF
TGTGCCAGCAGTTCCCCGGGGAATAGCTATGGCTACACCTTC
>.|.|TRBJ1-1|TRBV25-1
CASSDRANTEAFF
TGTGCCAGCAGTGACCGGGCCAACACTGAAGCTTTCTTT
>.|.|TRBJ2-7|TRBV28
CASSLYTSEQYF
TGTGCCAGCAGTTTATACACGTCCGAGCAGTACTTC
>.|TRBD2|TRBJ2-1|TRBV6-2/TRBV6-3
CASSYSLAGGYNEQFF
TGTGCCAGCAGTTACTCATTAGCGGGGGGATATAATGAGCAGTTCTTC
>.|.|TRBJ1-1|TRBV5-1
CASSLGSGGGMNTEAFF
TGCGCCAGCAGCTTGGGGTCCGGGGGCGGGATGAACACTGAAGCTTTCTTT
>few|.|TRBJ2-1|TRBV6-6
CASRQTSNDEQFF
TGTGCCAGCAGGCAAACTAGTAACGATGAGCAGTTCTTC
>many|.|TRBJ2-1|TRBV12-3/TRBV12-4
CASSSTGIQGEQFF
TGTGCCAGCAGTTCAACGGGCATACAGGGAGAGCAGTTCTTC
>.|TRBD1|TRBJ2-7|TRBV5-1
CASSEKDRTGYEQYF
TGCGCCAGCAGCGAGAAGGACAGGACCGGCTACGAGCAGTACTTC
>.|.|TRBJ1-4|TRBV3-1
CASSNRTPNRAREKLFF
TGTGCCAGCAGCAACCGAACCCCAAACAGGGCTCGGGAAAAACTGTTTTTT
>.|TRBD1|TRBJ1-3|TRBV10-3
CAISETGGSGNTIYF
TGTGCCATCAGTGAGACAGGGGGCTCTGGAAACACCATATATTTT
>.|TRBD1|TRBJ1-4|TRBV6-6
CASSSPTGETNEKLFF
TGTGCCAGCAGCTCTCCGACAGGGGAAACTAATGAAAAACTGTTTTTT
>few|TRBD2|TRBJ2-1|TRBV7-2
CASSLGAGGPYEQFF
TGTGCCAGCAGCTTGGGAGCGGGGGGGCCCTATGAGCAGTTCTTC
>.|.|TRBJ2-3|TRBV19
CASSIRGGATDTQYF
TGTGCCAGTAGTATACGTGGAGGAGCCACAGATACGCAGTATTTT
>.|.|TRBJ2-1|TRBV9
CASSVVSGSYNEQFF
TGTGCCAGCAGCGTAGTTTCGGGCTCCTACAATGAGCAGTTCTTC
>.|.|TRBJ2-3|TRBV11-2
CASRTGTLKWDKQYF
TGTGCCAGCAGAACCGGGACACTGAAGTGGGATAAGCAGTATTTT
>.|.|TRBJ1-4|TRBV2
CASSEEGATNEKLFF
TGTGCCAGCAGTGAGGAGGGAGCAACTAATGAAAAACTGTTTTTT
>.|.|TRBJ2-1|TRBV27
CASTSRAWNNEQFF
TGTGCCAGCACGTCTAGGGCGTGGAACAATGAGCAGTTCTTC
>.|TRBD1|TRBJ2-7|TRBV10-3
CAISGGTVFKNSYEQYF
TGTGCCATCAGTGGGGGGACAGTTTTTAAGAACTCCTACGAGCAGTACTTC
>many|.|TRBJ2-7|TRBV20-1
CSAQSARPPFEQYF
TGCAGTGCCCAATCTGCCAGGCCCCCTTTCGAGCAGTACTTC
>few|.|TRBJ1-3|TRBV11-2
CASSLERTAIYF
TGTGCCAGCAGCTTAGAACGAACCGCCATATATTTT
>few|.|TRBJ1-5|TRBV19
CATRRPGRTNQPQHF
TGTGCCACCAGAAGACCGGGACGGACGAATCAGCCCCAGCATTTT
>few|.|TRBJ1-3|TRBV12-3/TRBV12-4
CASGIGSGNTIYF
TGTGCCAGCGGGATCGGATCTGGAAACACCATATATTTT
>few|.|TRBJ2-7|TRBV12-3/TRBV12-4
CASSPPRAPRYEQYF
TGTGCCAGCAGTCCTCCTCGGGCCCCCCGCTACGAGCAGTACTTC